This paragraph reports one T cell receptor (beta chain). Its specificity is unknown. The authors kept the mixed lymphocyte reaction cells in coculture at 37°C for 6 days. This record comes from a study of siplizumab effects on memory and regulatory T cells. The length of the CDR3 is 12 residues. Germline CDR1 is MNHEY and CDR2 is SMNVEV (reference sequence). Trimming shortened V by 6 bases and J by 8 bases, and 11 bases separated the two germline ends. Study-wide findings and caveats: Roughly 75-97% of dividing CD4+ or CD8+ clones were without an attributable naive or memory phenotype.

Assay used: immunoSEQ multiplex PCR; TCRdb lists only in-frame clones, some missing. The repertoire holds about 10,000 clones, with around 40% as singletons. This sequence joins TRBV27 and TRBJ2-1; D is undetermined. The receptor comes from a human donor in good health; the cells came from an allogeneic mixed lymphocyte reaction. Material for sequencing was CFSE-low (dividing) CD4+ T cells sorted from an allogeneic mixed lymphocyte reaction. DNA of the CDR3: TGTGCCAGCAGCATAGGACGTGATGAGCAGTTCTTC. This codes for CASSIGRDEQFF.